This T cell receptor (beta chain) was sequenced for a study of T cells in Graves' hyperthyroidism and ophthalmopathy (dated 2019 in TCRdb). Regarding the research as a whole: A discovery cohort of around 98 patients, about 40 with Graves' ophthalmopathy and about 60 with stable Graves' hyperthyroidism, was used to find distinguishing TCR V-J signatures. An independent validation cohort of about 19 hyperthyroidism patients and about 16 patients who later progressed to ophthalmopathy tested prospective prediction of ophthalmopathy. The approximately 100 discovery patients were divided at random into training and test sets in a 7:3 ratio. In addition, the study compared T-cell repertoires in thyroid tissue and in blood from six Graves' hyperthyroidism patients. After sampling, hyperthyroidism patients received methimazole starting at 30 mg daily, and ophthalmopathy patients received high-dose intravenous methylprednisolone. TCR Vbeta CDR3 sequencing of 130 to 150 peripheral blood samples (approximately 44 ophthalmopathy, approximately 80 hyperthyroidism and around 17 progressor patients) is reported in the paper. Study-level results and caveats: Most expanded thyroid clonotypes (frequency above 0.001) were also found in blood, which suggests that blood repertoires may mirror thyroid immune responses. In cross-validation, a model built on a 13 V-J signature told ophthalmopathy apart from stable hyperthyroidism with less than 90% sensitivity and roughly 82% specificity, and in testing the same model reached 80%/75%. Sample size was not statistically predetermined, and blinding of investigators to group allocation was not performed. In validation, progression to ophthalmopathy was predicted by the model with 70% to 71% sensitivity and 72.22% specificity, a median of roughly six months before onset.

Exclusion was applied to patients with uncontrolled infections, other autoimmune diseases, pregnancy or lactation. Diagnoses were established on the basis of clinical symptoms, serum thyroxine and TRAb, thyroid ultrasound, and orbital computed tomography. Total RNA was extracted with Trizol reagent, and quality was checked on an Agilent 2100 Bioanalyzer. This clonotype was counted many times. Its specific antigen is unknown. The sample holds no much larger clone one base away, and base qualities are not on file. The TCR beta CDR3 regions were amplified from the RNA transcripts. The first round of RT-PCR for the TCR CDR3 was performed with the HTBI primer set and the Qiagen OneStep RT-PCR kit. The libraries were constructed in a second round of multiplex PCR and then size-selected and purified. Libraries were sequenced paired-end with 100 bp reads on an Illumina HiSeq2000. In the paper's pipeline: SOAPnuke was used to process the raw data, with reads discarded if the reads contained adapters or uncalled bases, had a mean Phred below 15, or lacked an exact constant-primer or identifier match. High-quality paired reads were merged with COPE v1.2.5, and unique nucleotide sequences were defined as clonotypes. MiTCR v1.1 was used to align the clonotypes against IMGT TRBV, TRBD and TRBJ reference segments. Analysis was restricted to V-J combinations with a frequency above 0.0001, which covered roughly 99% of repertoires. A TCS score was defined as the ratio between F50 (clonal expansion) and ExV (chaos), using BLOSUM62-based TCRdist between CDR3 peptides within each V-J. Welch's t-statistics and random forest reduced fewer than 550 V-J features to 10 to 15, which were used in a naive Bayes classifier (R e1071). The similarity between thyroid and blood repertoires was quantified using the Morisita-Horn index. The raw public data were reprocessed by TCRdb itself: fastp quality trimming at Q25, MiXCR clonotype calling, in-frame beta chains only. Rows with one shared CDR3 protein collapse into an entry with the most common genes and DNA. TCRdb's processing, not the study's, gives the V and J calls here. Here the sample has more than 500,000 distinct CDR3 sequences; 40% to 55% occur a single time. The top ten constitute roughly 19% of the sample.

The source of this sequence is an adult woman with Graves' disease, either hyperthyroidism or ophthalmopathy (not recorded which). The sequenced material came from peripheral blood or thyroid tissue (not recorded which).

The nucleotide sequence reads TGTGCCAGCAGGGGGACAGGGGGGCGCGAGCAGTACTTC. Its translation reads: CASRGTGGREQYF. The rearrangement joined TRBV2 to TRBJ2-7; 11 nucleotides in the junction match TRBD1. The cysteine opens and the phenylalanine closes a CDR3 of 13 amino acids. CDR3 DNA only is kept here, 39 bases in frame from base 1. After removal of 6 bases from V and 6 bases from J, the junction retains 4 bases not matched to a gene. According to the germline V gene, CDR1 reads SNHLY and CDR2 reads FYNNEI.